The entry below describes one TCR beta chain. Antigen specificity is unknown. Regarding treatment: roughly ten-day PBMC culture with coronavirus spike peptide pools or control peptides (ViraFEST assay). These CD4+ T cells came from an unexposed donor, sampled before the COVID-19 pandemic (2011-2018). Expanded clonotypes were found by TCR sequencing after peptide-pool stimulation (ViraFEST). The Oncomine TCR Beta short-read assay was applied to DNA of cultured CD4+ T cells. TCRdb processed the PCR reads anew with MiXCR; each CDR3 protein has one entry. The sample has about 7,200 distinct CDR3 sequences, 30% to 40% seen once. Germline V gives CDR1 DFQATT, CDR2 SNEGSKA (reference sequence). V gave up 6 bases and J gave up 2 bases, with 10 bases separating them. CDR3 length: 12 residues. The record originates from a study of vaccination and CD4 T cells after COVID-19. Study-wide context: No peptide, an HIV-1 Nef pool, or a CEFX pool was what each control culture received. Study outcomes and limitations: For convalescent patients, 304 of the 307 vaccine-specific clones analyzed were classified as spike mono-reactive.

Sequenced: CD4+ T cells from blood, cultured in vitro. The clonotype comes from a human donor in good health. V and J are TRBV20-1 and TRBJ2-5; tentatively, D is TRBD1 (6 bases). CDR3 sequence (DNA): TGCAGTGCAGCCGGGACACAAGAGACCCAGTACTTC. Translating gives CSAAGTQETQYF.